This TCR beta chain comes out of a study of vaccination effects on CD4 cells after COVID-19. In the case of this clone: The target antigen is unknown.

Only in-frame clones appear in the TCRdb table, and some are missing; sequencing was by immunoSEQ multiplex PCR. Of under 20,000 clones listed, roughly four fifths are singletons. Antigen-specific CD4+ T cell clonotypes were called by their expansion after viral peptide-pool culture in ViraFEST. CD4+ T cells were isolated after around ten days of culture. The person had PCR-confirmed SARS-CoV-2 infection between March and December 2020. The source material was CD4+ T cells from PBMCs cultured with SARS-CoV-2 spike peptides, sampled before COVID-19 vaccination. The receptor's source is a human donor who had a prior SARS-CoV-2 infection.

CDR3 protein: CSAEGNTEAFF. The CDR3 nucleotides are TGCAGTGCAGAGGGGAACACTGAAGCTTTCTTT. The chain carries TRBV20-1 and TRBJ1-1, with no clear D. Per germline, CDR1 DFQATT and CDR2 SNEGSKA (reference sequence). The ends were cut back, 6 bases at V and 1 base at J, with 6 bases in the middle. The CDR3 loop spans 11 amino acids.